The clone carrying this TCR beta chain was detected only once. Time point noted: peripheral blood 6 weeks after treatment start. The data originate from a study of PD-L1 blockade in urothelial cancer. Profiled with immunoSEQ multiplex PCR; TCRdb holds only in-frame clones, not every one. The data contain tens of thousands of clones, 70% to 90% of them singletons. This CDR3 has 14 amino acids. Germline CDR1 and CDR2: MNHNY and SVGAGI (reference sequence). V was cut by 2 bases and J by 1 base, with 9 bases left in between. Sequencing used PBMCs, obtained around atezolizumab (anti-PD-L1) treatment. The chain couples TRBV6-6 to TRBJ2-7; possible D gene TRBD1, 5 bases. The sequence was collected from a man in his fifties or sixties with urothelial cancer. The CDR3 DNA follows: TGTGCCAGCAGTTACCCCGACAGTTCCTACGAGCAGTACTTC. Translation: CASSYPDSSYEQYF.